This T cell receptor beta chain was recovered during a study of blood T cell repertoires in COVID-19. This CDR3 contains 15 residues. Germline CDR1 and CDR2: SGHNT and YYREEE (reference sequence). The V gene lost 0 bases and the J gene lost 1 base, with 10 bases spanning the gap. Cohorts were based on clinical histories the participants reported. As processed by the authors: How many nucleated cells were present was estimated from reference gene primer amplification. TCRdb's table, derived via immunoSEQ multiplex PCR, lists solely in-frame clones and lacks some. The V and J calls and clone size come from that table; D and trimming were worked out from the DNA. The table lists roughly 170,000 clones, roughly four fifths of them singletons, with approximately 12% in the top ten.

The gene calls are TRBV5-4 and TRBJ1-1; D is uncertain. This clonotype was obtained from a man aged 50 to 60 who had recovered from COVID-19. Input material: PBMCs or T cells enriched from blood (not recorded which). The CDR3 protein is CASSLESARNTEAFF. DNA for the CDR3: TGTGCCAGCAGCTTGGAATCCGCGAGGAACACTGAAGCTTTCTTT.